This entry concerns a single T cell receptor (beta chain). This clone was observed a few times. Its antigen target is currently unknown. Per-base qualities were not stored, and no clone one base away is much larger. All of the isolated RNA was reverse transcribed with the High Capacity cDNA Reverse Transcription Kit, so expressed TCRB transcripts were sequenced. Deep immunoSEQ sequencing was performed on naive, central memory and regulatory T cell samples, with an average of around 3.4 million total reads per sample. Sorted cells were lysed in RLT buffer, and RNA was extracted using DNase-treated RNeasy Micro or Mini kits according to cell number. Each cell subset was processed separately to prevent cross-contamination, with patient and healthy donor samples processed together. Using the immunoSEQ multiplex PCR, TCRB sequences were amplified from cDNA into 87-bp fragments spanning the CDR3 region. Sequencing of the amplicons was done on the Illumina HiSeq platform. For the original study's pipeline: PCR bias was corrected computationally using synthetic template baselines, and reads within Hamming distance 2 were collapsed, with unmergeable singletons discarded. By aligning reads against IMGT, V, D and J genes, CDR3 length, and insertions or deletions at six rearrangement sites were assigned. Clonotype counts were normalized to sorted cell number within each subset before computing true diversity and Gini coefficients with the tcR R package. Repertoire sharing was quantified using the overlap coefficient calculated on TCRB nucleotide sequences. Entries here come from immuneACCESS through TCRdb and include only in-frame sequences with V and J called. Some clones fail to appear in such tables; in the studies checked, an unresolved V gene covers under half of the shortfall, and the cause of the remainder is unknown. That table furnishes V, J and clone size, whereas the DNA furnished D and trimming. The sample data list some 350,000 clones, and 9.6% of these were observed just once. Less than 0.65% of the sample is in the top ten clones.

Each donor gave one peripheral blood draw, approximately 110 mL on average, collected into heparinised tubes. A BD FACSAria II and a panel including CD45RO, CCR7, CD25, CD127, CD95 and CD27 were used to sort naive, central memory, regulatory and stem cell-like memory CD4+ T cells. A purity above 95% was achieved for all sorted populations. Right away, PBMCs were isolated by Lymphoprep density gradient centrifugation and were stained directly, with no culture step. So that batch effects would be minimized, each experiment stained and sorted samples in pairs, pairing one healthy donor with one patient. A distance of 24 bases separates the germline ends of V and J, which lose 5 bases and 5 bases respectively. According to the germline V gene, CDR1 reads SGHTA and CDR2 reads FQGNSA. Taken from cysteine to phenylalanine, the CDR3 has 17 residues. Here the CDR3 DNA is all that survives: 51 bases in frame from base 1.

This record belongs to a study of beta chain features in type 1 diabetes (dated by TCRdb to 2017 to 2018). In the study overall: No differences in mean age, gender distribution, total cell number or subset yield were found between patients and healthy donors. Whereas all 30 or so donors provided naive and central memory subsets, regulatory and stem cell-like memory subsets were isolated from just 8 patients and about eight healthy donors. A total of around 110,000,000 sorted cells were examined across all samples, and a strong correlation was observed between cell number per subset and RNA yield. The study compared TCRB repertoires of sorted circulating CD4+ T cell subsets between recently diagnosed type 1 diabetes patients and matched healthy donors. Study-wide conclusions, independent of this receptor: Naive, central memory and regulatory TCRB repertoires appeared more similar among patients than among healthy donors. Because small numbers of individuals were included in the HLA sub-analyses, any influence of HLA type on TCRB rearrangement was left unresolved. Type 1 diabetes patients showed a moderate but significant shortening of TCRB CDR3 length in all four CD4+ subsets. At VDJ recombination sites, type 1 diabetes patients had fewer insertions and more deleted nucleotides, which implies abnormalities in thymic rearrangement. Sequencing cDNA rather than genomic DNA could over-represent highly expressing activated cells, although activation and CD3 levels did not differ between groups. Shorter templates might have been favored by PCR, but patient and control samples were amplified and corrected together, so both groups would have been affected equally by any skew.

The chain is encoded by TRBV7-2 joined to TRBJ2-5, and TRBD2 may be the D gene, going by 6 matching bases. The sequence was obtained from a young man with type 1 diabetes. The sample consisted of central memory CD4+ T cells from blood. The bases are TGTGCCAGCAGCCAGCGGGTAACGGGAGAGGCTAGGGAGACCCAGTACTTC. The encoded protein is CASSQRVTGEARETQYF.